This TCR beta chain was found in a study of blood T cells in healthy people across ages. For the second PCR, which ran for about 6 to 11 cycles, a sample-barcoded 5' primer and a J-beta primer mix were used. TCRdb ran MiXCR on the 5' RACE reads and lists one entry per CDR3 protein. There are about 730,000 distinct CDR3 sequences in the sample; approximately 43% occur only once, and 20% to 25% lies in the top ten. About this clonotype itself: One end of the junction fails to match germline, which may point to a read error.

The CDR3 loop spans 17 amino acids. The germline V gene has CDR1 MDHEN and CDR2 SYDVKM. The chain employs TRBV28 and TRBJ2-3; TRBD2 aligns across 8 bases. Sequencing was performed on blood. The TCR originated in a woman aged 60-75 years in good health. CDR3 nucleotide sequence: TGTGCCAGCGCCTTAGTTGCCCTAGCGGGCTTCACAGATACGCGGTATTTT. Translated, it gives CASALVALAGFTDTRYF. Filled out from reference TRBV28 and TRBJ2-3, the complete variable domain reads DVKVTQSSRYLVKRTGEKVFLECVQDMDHENMFWYRQDPGLGLRLIYFSYDVKMKEKGDIPEGYSVSREKKERFSLILESASTNQTSMYLCASALVALAGFTDTRYFGPGTRLTVL.